Sequencing of this T cell receptor (beta chain) was carried out in a study of T cell repertoires in cytomegalovirus infection. Looking at the study overall: Shared public TCR beta signatures pointed to both CMV infection and a matching HLA type.

This clonotype was counted only a few times. Its specificity is not known. General study findings and limits: CMV carriers having the relevant HLA were flagged by cumulative public TCR beta family frequency. HLA-C-restricted TCR beta clonotypes specific for CMV led the ex vivo response.

A single record per CDR3 protein comes from TCRdb applying MiXCR to the reads. This sample carries fewer than 300,000 distinct CDR3 sequences, roughly a quarter of them seen once, and the ten largest clones take around 14%. The length of the CDR3 is 12 residues. V lost 2 bases to trimming and J lost 10 bases, with 9 bases between them. Germline values: CDR1 MNHEY, CDR2 SVGEGT. The sample comprised PBMCs. The sequence was collected from a human donor in good health (CMV status not recorded). Some clones in this sample may be carry-over from other donors' samples. The chain employs TRBV6-2 or TRBV6-3 and TRBJ2-1; D call uncertain. The CDR3 region has the DNA TGTGCCAGCAGTTACACTCCGGCGGAGCAGTTCTTC. This gives the protein CASSYTPAEQFF.